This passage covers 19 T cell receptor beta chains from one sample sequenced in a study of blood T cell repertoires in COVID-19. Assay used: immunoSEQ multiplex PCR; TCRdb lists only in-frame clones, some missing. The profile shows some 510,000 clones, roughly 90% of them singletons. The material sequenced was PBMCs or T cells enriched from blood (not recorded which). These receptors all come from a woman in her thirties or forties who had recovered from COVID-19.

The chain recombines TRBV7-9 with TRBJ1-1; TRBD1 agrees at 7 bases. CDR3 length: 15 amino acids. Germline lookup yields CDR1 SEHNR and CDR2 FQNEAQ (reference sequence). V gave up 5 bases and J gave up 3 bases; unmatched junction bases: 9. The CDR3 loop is CASSEGQLGDTEAFF. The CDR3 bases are TGTGCCAGCAGCGAGGGACAGTTGGGAGACACTGAAGCTTTCTTT.

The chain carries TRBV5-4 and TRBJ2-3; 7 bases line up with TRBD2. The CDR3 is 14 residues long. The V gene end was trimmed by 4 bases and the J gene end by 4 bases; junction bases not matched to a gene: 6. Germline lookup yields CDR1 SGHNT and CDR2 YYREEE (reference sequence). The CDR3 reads CASSRSGEADTQYF. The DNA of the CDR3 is TGTGCCAGCAGCCGCAGCGGGGAGGCAGATACGCAGTATTTT. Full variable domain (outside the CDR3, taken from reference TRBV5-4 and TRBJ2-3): ETGVTQSPTHLIKTRGQQVTLRCSSQSGHNTVSWYQQALGQGPQFIFQYYREEENGRGNFPPRFSGLQFPNYSSELNVNALELDDSALYLCASSRSGEADTQYFGPGTRLTVL.

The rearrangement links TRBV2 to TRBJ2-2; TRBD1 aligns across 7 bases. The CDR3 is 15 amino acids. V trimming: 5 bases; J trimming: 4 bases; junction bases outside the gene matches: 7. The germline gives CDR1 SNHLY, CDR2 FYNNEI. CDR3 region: CASSTGDASTGELFF. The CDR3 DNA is TGTGCCAGCAGTACAGGGGATGCTAGCACCGGGGAGCTGTTTTTT. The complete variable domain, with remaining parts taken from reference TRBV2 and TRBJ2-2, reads EPEVTQTPSHQVTQMGQEVILRCVPISNHLYFYWYRQILGQKVEFLVSFYNNEISEKSEIFDDQFSVERPDGSNFTLKIRSTKLEDSAMYFCASSTGDASTGELFFGEGSRLTVL.

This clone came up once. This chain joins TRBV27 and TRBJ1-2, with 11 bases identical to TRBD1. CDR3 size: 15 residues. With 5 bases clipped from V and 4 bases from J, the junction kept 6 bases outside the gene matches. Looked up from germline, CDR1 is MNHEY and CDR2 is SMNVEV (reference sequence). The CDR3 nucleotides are TGTGCCAGCAGTATTGGGACAGGGGGGGGCTATGGCTACACCTTC. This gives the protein CASSIGTGGGYGYTF.

DNA for the CDR3: TGTGCCAGCAGCTCCCCTTATTCTGGAAACACCATATATTTT. It encodes CASSSPYSGNTIYF. The J gene is TRBJ1-3, the V gene TRBV11-3; D remains unclear. The CDR3 is 14 residues long. CDR1 and CDR2 from the germline V gene are SGHNT and YENEEA. V was pared by 4 bases and J by 1 base, with 8 bases between.

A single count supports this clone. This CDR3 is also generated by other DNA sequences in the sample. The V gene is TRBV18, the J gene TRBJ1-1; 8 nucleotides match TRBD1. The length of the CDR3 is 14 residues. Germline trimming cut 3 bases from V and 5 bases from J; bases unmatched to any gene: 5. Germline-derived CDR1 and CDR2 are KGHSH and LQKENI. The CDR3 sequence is CASSPGTGDTEAFF. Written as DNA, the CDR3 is TGTGCCAGCTCACCCGGGACAGGTGATACTGAAGCTTTCTTT.

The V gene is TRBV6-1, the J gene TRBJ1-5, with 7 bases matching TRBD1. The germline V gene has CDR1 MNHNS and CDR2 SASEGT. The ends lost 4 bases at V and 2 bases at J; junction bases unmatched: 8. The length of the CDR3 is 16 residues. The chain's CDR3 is CASSADRRAGNQPQHF. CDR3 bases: TGTGCCAGCAGTGCGGACAGGCGGGCGGGCAATCAGCCCCAGCATTTT.

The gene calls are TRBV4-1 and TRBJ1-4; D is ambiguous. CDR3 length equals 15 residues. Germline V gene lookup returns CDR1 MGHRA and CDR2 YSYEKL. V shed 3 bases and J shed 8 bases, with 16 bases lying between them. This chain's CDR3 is CASSHPARGGEKLFF. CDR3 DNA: TGCGCCAGCAGCCACCCTGCCCGGGGTGGCGAAAAACTGTTTTTT.

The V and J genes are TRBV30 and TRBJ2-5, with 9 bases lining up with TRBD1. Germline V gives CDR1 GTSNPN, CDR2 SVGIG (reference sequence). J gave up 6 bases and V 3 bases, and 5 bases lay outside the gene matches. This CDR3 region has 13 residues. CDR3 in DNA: TGTGCCTGGAGCGAGGACAGGGGTAAGACCCAGTACTTC. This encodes CAWSEDRGKTQYF.

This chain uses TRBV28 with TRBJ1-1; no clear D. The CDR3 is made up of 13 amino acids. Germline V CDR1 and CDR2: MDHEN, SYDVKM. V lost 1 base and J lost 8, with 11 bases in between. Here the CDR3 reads CASSLSEGAEAFF. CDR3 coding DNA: TGTGCCAGCAGTTTATCTGAAGGAGCCGAAGCTTTCTTT.

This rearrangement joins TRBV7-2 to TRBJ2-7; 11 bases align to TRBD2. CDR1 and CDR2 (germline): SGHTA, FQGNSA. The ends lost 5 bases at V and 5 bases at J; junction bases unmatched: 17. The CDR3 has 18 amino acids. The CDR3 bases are TGTGCCAGCAGCCAGCAGAGACTAGCGGGGAGCCGGTTTGACGAGCAGTACTTC. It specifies CASSQQRLAGSRFDEQYF.

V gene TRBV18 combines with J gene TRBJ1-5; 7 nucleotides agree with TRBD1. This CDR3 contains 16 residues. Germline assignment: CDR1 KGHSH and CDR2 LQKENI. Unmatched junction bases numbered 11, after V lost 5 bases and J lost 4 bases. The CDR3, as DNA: TGTGCCAGCTCAGGGACAGCAAGAGGGCTTAATCAGCCCCAGCATTTT. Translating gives CASSGTARGLNQPQHF. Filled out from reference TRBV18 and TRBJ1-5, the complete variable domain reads NAGVMQNPRHLVRRRGQEARLRCSPMKGHSHVYWYRQLPEEGLKFMVYLQKENIIDESGMPKERFSAEFPKEGPSILRIQQVVRGDSAAYFCASSGTARGLNQPQHFGDGTRLSIL.

CDR3 loop: CASTGGENTEAFF. Here the CDR3 DNA reads TGTGCCAGCACGGGAGGGGAGAACACTGAAGCTTTCTTT. The gene calls are TRBV2 and TRBJ1-1, with a weak D call TRBD1 (5 bases). V dropped 7 bases and J dropped 1 base, with 10 bases sitting between them. This CDR3 has 13 residues. Germline V gene sequence: CDR1 SNHLY, CDR2 FYNNEI.

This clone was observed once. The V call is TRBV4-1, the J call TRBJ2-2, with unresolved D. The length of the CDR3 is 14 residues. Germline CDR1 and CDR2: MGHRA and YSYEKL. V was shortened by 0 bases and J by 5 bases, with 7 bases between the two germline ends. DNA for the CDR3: TGCGCCAGCAGCCAAGATCTTAAAACCGGGGAGCTGTTTTTT. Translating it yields CASSQDLKTGELFF.

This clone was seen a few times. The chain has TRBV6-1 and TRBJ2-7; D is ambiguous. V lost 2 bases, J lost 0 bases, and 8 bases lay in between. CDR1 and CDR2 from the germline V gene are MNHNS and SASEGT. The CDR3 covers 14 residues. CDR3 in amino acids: CASSEREYSYEQYF. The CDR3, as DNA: TGTGCCAGCAGTGAACGAGAGTACTCCTACGAGCAGTACTTC.

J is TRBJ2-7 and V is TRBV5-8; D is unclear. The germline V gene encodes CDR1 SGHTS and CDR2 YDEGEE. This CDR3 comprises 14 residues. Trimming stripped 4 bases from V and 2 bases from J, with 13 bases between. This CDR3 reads CASSLEPNAYEQYF. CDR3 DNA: TGTGCCAGCAGCCTGGAGCCAAACGCCTACGAGCAGTACTTC.

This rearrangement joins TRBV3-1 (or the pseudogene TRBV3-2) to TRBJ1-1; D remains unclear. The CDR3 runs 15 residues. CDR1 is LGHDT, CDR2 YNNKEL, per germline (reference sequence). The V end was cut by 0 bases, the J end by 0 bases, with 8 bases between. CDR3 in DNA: TGTGCCAGCAGCCAAGATATGGGAGTGAACACTGAAGCTTTCTTT. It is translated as CASSQDMGVNTEAFF.

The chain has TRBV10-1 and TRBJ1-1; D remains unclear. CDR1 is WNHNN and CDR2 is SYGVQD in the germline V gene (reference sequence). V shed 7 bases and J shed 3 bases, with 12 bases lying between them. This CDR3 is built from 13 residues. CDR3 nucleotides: TGCGCCAGCACCAGGAAAATCGACACTGAAGCTTTCTTT. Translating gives CASTRKIDTEAFF.

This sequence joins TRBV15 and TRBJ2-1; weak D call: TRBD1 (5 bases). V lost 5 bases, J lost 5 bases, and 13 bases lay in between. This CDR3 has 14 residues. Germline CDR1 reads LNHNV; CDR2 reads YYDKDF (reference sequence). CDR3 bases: TGTGCCACCAGCCGTGCAGGGTCGAACAATGAGCAGTTCTTC. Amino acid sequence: CATSRAGSNNEQFF.